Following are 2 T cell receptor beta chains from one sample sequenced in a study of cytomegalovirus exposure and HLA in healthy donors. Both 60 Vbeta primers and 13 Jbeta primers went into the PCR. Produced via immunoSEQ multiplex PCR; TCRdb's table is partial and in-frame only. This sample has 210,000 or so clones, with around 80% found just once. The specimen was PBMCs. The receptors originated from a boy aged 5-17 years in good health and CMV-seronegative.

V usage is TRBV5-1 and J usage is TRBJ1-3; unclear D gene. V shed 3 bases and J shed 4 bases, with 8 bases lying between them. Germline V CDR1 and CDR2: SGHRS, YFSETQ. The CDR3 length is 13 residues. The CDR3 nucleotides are TGCGCCAGCAGCTCACCCGGGGGAAACACCATATATTTT. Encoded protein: CASSSPGGNTIYF.

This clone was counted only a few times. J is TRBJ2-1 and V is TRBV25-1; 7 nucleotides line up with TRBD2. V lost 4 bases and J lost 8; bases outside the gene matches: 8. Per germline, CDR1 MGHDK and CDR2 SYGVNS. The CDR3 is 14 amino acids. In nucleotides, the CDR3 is TGTGCCAGCAGTGCTGCGGGAGTCGGGGATGAGCAGTTCTTC. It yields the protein CASSAAGVGDEQFF. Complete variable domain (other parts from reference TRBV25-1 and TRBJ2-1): EADIYQTPRYLVIGTGKKITLECSQTMGHDKMYWYQQDPGMELHLIHYSYGVNSTEKGDLSSESTVSRIRTEHFPLTLESARPSHTSQYLCASSAAGVGDEQFFGPGTRLTVL.